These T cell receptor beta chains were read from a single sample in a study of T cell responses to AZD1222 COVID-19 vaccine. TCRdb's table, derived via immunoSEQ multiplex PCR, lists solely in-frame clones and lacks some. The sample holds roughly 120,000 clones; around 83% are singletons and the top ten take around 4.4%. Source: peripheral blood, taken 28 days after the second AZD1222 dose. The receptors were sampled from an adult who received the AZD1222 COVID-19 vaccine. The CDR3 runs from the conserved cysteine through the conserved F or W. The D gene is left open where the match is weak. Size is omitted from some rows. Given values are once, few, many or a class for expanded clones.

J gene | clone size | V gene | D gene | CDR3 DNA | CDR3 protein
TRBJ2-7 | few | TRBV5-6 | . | TGTGCCAGCAGCTTGAACCAGGAGCAGTACTTC | CASSLNQEQYF
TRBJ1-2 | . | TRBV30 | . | TGTGCCTGGAGTCATAATGGTCCGAGTGGCTACACCTTC | CAWSHNGPSGYTF
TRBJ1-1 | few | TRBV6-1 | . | TGTGCCAGCAGTGAACGGAATGAAGCTTTCTTT | CASSERNEAFF
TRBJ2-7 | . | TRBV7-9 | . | TGTGCCAGCAGCTTAATACGGGGGACGCAGTACTTC | CASSLIRGTQYF
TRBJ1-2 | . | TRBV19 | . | TGTGCCAGTAGTATGAACAGCCTCTATGGCTACACCTTC | CASSMNSLYGYTF
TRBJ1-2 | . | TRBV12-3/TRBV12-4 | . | TGTGCCAGCAGTCATGCACGACAGACGGGCTACACCTTC | CASSHARQTGYTF
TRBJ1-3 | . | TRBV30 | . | TGTGCCTGGAGTGGGGAGTTTGGTGGAGACACCATATATTTT | CAWSGEFGGDTIYF
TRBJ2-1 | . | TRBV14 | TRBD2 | TGTGCCAGCAGCCCGGGACTAGTATTTGAGCAGTTCTTC | CASSPGLVFEQFF
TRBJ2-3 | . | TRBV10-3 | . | TGTGCCATCAGTGGAGCCATTAGCACAGATACGCAGTATTTT | CAISGAISTDTQYF
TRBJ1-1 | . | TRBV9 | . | TGTGCCAGCAGCGTAGACGGGAGAATGAACACTGAAGCTTTCTTT | CASSVDGRMNTEAFF
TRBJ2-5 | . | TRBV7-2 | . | TGTGCCAGCAGCGCCGGGCAGAAAGAGACCCAGTACTTC | CASSAGQKETQYF
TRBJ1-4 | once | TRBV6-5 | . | TGTGCCAGCAGTTACCGACAGGAAGGCAGTGGAAAACTGTTTTTT | CASSYRQEGSGKLFF
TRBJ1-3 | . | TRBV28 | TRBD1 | TGTGCCAGCAGTACAGGGGGCACTGGAAACACCATATATTTT | CASSTGGTGNTIYF
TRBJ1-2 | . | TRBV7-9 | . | TGTGCCAGCAGCCTATCTCGGACCAGCCCCTATGGCTACACCTTC | CASSLSRTSPYGYTF
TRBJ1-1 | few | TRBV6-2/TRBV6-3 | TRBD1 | TGTGCCAGCAGTTACTCGAGGACAGGGGGCAACACTGAAGCTTTCTTT | CASSYSRTGGNTEAFF
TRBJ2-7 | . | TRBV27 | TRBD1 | TGTGCCAGCAGTTGGGACAGGAGCTCCTACGAGCAGTACTTC | CASSWDRSSYEQYF
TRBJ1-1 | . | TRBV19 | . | TGTGCCAGTAGTATACCCCGAAAGAACACTGAAGCTTTCTTT | CASSIPRKNTEAFF
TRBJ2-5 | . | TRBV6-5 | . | TGTGCCAGCAGTTACCGAGGACCCGGCGGGGAGACCCAGTACTTC | CASSYRGPGGETQYF